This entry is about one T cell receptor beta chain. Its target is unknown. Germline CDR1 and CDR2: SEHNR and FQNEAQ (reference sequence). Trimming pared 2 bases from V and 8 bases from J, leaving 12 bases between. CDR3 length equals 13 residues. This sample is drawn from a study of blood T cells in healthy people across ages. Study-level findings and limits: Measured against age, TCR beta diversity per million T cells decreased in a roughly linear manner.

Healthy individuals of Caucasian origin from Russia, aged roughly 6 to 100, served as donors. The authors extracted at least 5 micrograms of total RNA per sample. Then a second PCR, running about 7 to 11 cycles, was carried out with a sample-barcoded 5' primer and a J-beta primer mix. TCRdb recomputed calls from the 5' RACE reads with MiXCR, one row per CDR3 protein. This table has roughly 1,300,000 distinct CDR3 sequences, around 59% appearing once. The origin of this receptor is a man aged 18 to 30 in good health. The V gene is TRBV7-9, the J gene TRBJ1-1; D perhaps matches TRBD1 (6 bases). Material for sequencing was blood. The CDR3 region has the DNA TGTGCCAGCAGCTTAAAATTAGGGACAGAAGCTTTCTTT. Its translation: CASSLKLGTEAFF.